The entry that follows covers one T cell receptor beta chain sequence. The antigen is not known. The data are from a study of CD8+ T cells in alopecia areata. General study points: Association of baseline CD8+ expansion with response is uncertain owing to one nonresponder. Many expanded lesional clones stayed in scalp and blood while on tofacitinib.

Extracted from the samples, RNA was reverse transcribed into cDNA to serve as the sequencing template. The repertoire was sequenced with immunoSEQ multiplex PCR; TCRdb's copy has only in-frame clones and lacks some. Of approximately 180,000 clones in the sample, around 58% were seen once. Looked up from germline, CDR1 is LNHNV and CDR2 is YYDKDF (reference sequence). There are 13 residues in the CDR3. V was shortened by 3 bases and J by 8 bases, with 11 bases between the two germline ends. Treatment of the sample: oral pan-JAK inhibitor, 5-10 mg twice daily. Cell sorting on a FACSAria was used to separate CD4+ and CD8+ T cells from the PBMCs.

Material: CD4+ T cells sorted from blood, obtained at approximately week 55, from a patient treated with tofacitinib. The sequence came from a human donor with alopecia areata. The gene calls are TRBV15 and TRBJ2-4; D gene unclear. The CDR3: CATSRATIDIQYF. CDR3 nucleotide sequence: TGTGCCACCAGCAGGGCTACCATAGACATTCAGTACTTC.